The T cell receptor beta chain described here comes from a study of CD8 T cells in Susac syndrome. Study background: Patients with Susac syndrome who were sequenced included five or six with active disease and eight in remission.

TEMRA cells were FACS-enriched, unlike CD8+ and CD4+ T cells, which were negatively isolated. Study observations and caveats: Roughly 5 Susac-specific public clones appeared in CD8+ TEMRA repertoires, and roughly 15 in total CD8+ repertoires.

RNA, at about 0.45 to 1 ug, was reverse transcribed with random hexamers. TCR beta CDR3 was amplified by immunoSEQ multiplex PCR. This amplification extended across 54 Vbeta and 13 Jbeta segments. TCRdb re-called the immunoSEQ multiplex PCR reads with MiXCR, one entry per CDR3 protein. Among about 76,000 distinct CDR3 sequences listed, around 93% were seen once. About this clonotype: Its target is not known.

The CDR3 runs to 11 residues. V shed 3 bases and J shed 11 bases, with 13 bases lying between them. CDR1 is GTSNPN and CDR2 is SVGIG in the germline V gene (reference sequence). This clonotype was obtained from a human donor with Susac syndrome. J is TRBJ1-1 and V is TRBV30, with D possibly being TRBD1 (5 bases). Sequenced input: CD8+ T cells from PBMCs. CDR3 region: CAWRTVREAFF. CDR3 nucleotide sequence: TGTGCCTGGAGAACGGTCAGGGAGGCTTTCTTT.